These 23 T cell receptor beta chains originate from one sample sequenced in a study of blood T cell repertoires in COVID-19. This table comes from immunoSEQ multiplex PCR, and its TCRdb copy is limited to in-frame clones, with some not included. The data contain 300,000 to 350,000 clones, nearly 90% of them seen just once; the ten biggest clones take up 1%. Sequenced: peripheral blood. These receptors were taken from a woman aged 40 to 50 with COVID-19, enrolled during active disease.

The chain uses TRBV28 and TRBJ2-4; 7 bases are shared with TRBD1. In germline, CDR1 is MDHEN, CDR2 SYDVKM. Trimming removed 6 bases from V and 2 bases from J; junction bases left unmatched: 10. This CDR3 comprises 16 residues. The CDR3 region is CASRGQSTPSKNIQYF. DNA for the CDR3: TGTGCCAGCAGGGGACAGTCTACCCCCTCCAAAAACATTCAGTACTTC.

The rearrangement uses TRBV28 and TRBJ2-7, with 7 bases matching TRBD1. The CDR3 extends over 14 amino acids. Germline CDR1 MDHEN, CDR2 SYDVKM. The ends lost 7 bases at V and 3 bases at J; junction bases unmatched: 9. CDR3 sequence (DNA): TGTGCCAGCAAATTAACAGGGGCGGTCTACGAGCAGTACTTC. Translating gives CASKLTGAVYEQYF.

The chain carries TRBV6-4 and TRBJ2-1; 9 nucleotides match TRBD2. Per germline, CDR1 MRHNA and CDR2 SNTAGT. The CDR3 covers 15 residues. Unmatched junction bases numbered 4, after V lost 0 bases and J lost 7 bases. CDR3 nucleotides: TGTGCCAGCAGTGACTCTAGCGGGGGCATTAATGAGCAGTTCTTC. Its protein product is CASSDSSGGINEQFF.

V usage is TRBV6-1 and J usage is TRBJ1-2; 7 nucleotides line up with TRBD1. J was trimmed by 8 bases and V by 0 bases; bases with no gene match: 9. Germline V CDR1 and CDR2: MNHNS, SASEGT. CDR3 length: 15 amino acids. The CDR3 DNA reads as TGTGCCAGCAGTGAAGCGAGGGGACAGTTTCGCGGCTACACCTTC. Translated, it gives CASSEARGQFRGYTF.

V gene TRBV2 combines with J gene TRBJ1-6; 9 bases line up with TRBD1. Germline V gene sequence: CDR1 SNHLY, CDR2 FYNNEI. There are 16 residues in the CDR3. The V gene end was trimmed by 5 bases and the J gene end by 7 bases; junction bases not matched to a gene: 9. CDR3 bases: TGTGCCAGCAGTAGAGCCTTCGACAGGGGGAATTCACCCCTCCACTTT. Its translation: CASSRAFDRGNSPLHF.

The chain uses TRBV7-6 and TRBJ2-3; 7 nucleotides match TRBD1. V was clipped by 8 bases and J by 2 bases; unmatched bases: 10. The CDR3 is 15 amino acids. In germline, CDR1 is SGHVS, CDR2 FNYEAQ. The CDR3 reads CASGWTGVITDTQYF. CDR3 DNA sequence: TGTGCCAGCGGTTGGACAGGCGTTATCACAGATACGCAGTATTTT.

The chain has TRBV10-3 and TRBJ1-2, with D tentatively TRBD1 (5 bases). This CDR3 is built from 15 residues. Per germline, CDR1 ENHRY and CDR2 SYGVKD. V was clipped by 6 bases and J by 0 bases, with 14 bases between them. CDR3 nucleotides: TGTGCCATCAGGGATCGACAGAATTCTAACTATGGCTACACCTTC. Protein product: CAIRDRQNSNYGYTF.

This clone was seen a single time. This specimen includes other DNA sequences encoding the same CDR3. V gene TRBV20-1 combines with J gene TRBJ1-2, with 10 bases aligning to TRBD1. CDR3 length: 11 residues. Germline V gene sequence: CDR1 DFQATT, CDR2 SNEGSKA (reference sequence). V trimming: 6 bases; J trimming: 7 bases; junction bases outside the gene matches: 2. CDR3 loop: CSAGTGVGYTF. CDR3 in DNA: TGCAGTGCAGGGACAGGGGTTGGCTACACCTTC.

The genes are TRBV9 and TRBJ1-3, with 10 bases fitting TRBD1. Trimming took 4 bases from V and 2 from J; bases not matched to a gene: 6. The CDR3 is 16 residues long. Germline V gene data show CDR1 as SGDLS and CDR2 as YYNGEE. CDR3 protein: CASSPKTGGTGNTIYF. The CDR3 DNA reads as TGTGCCAGCAGCCCAAAGACAGGGGGCACTGGAAACACCATATATTTT.

As to this clone: The junction shows a germline mismatch at one end, possibly a read error. The chain links TRBV7-7 to TRBJ1-1; D might be TRBD1 (5 bases). The CDR3 is made up of 13 amino acids. Germline CDR1 is SSHAT and CDR2 is FNYEAQ (reference sequence). DNA of the CDR3: TGTGCTAGCAGCTACGGACAGAACACTGAAGCTTTCTTT. As protein: CASSYGQNTEAFF. The complete variable domain, with remaining parts taken from reference TRBV7-7 and TRBJ1-1, reads GAGVSQSPRYKVTKRGQDVTLRCDPISSHATLYWYQQALGQGPEFLTYFNYEAQPDKSGLPSDRFSAERPEGSISTLTIQRTEQRDSAMYRCASSYGQNTEAFFGQGTRLTVV.

The rearrangement joins TRBV6-1 to TRBJ1-2; 8 bases are shared with TRBD1. The CDR3 sequence is 15 residues long. V gave up 3 bases and J gave up 7 bases; unmatched junction bases: 10. Germline V gives CDR1 MNHNS, CDR2 SASEGT. This CDR3 is CASSDSDRVGLGYTF. The CDR3, as DNA: TGTGCCAGCAGTGATTCGGACAGGGTAGGGCTTGGCTACACCTTC.

The chain recombines TRBV27 with TRBJ2-3, with TRBD2 as a possible D gene (6 bases). V lost 5 bases, J lost 9 bases, and 21 bases lay in between. CDR1 MNHEY and CDR2 SMNVEV come from the germline V gene (reference sequence). The CDR3 totals 15 residues. CDR3 nucleotide sequence: TGTGCCAGCAGTCAGAACCGGGGTAGCGGACTCACGCAGTATTTT. As protein: CASSQNRGSGLTQYF.

This chain joins TRBV4-1 and TRBJ1-2; weak D call: TRBD1 (5 bases). The germline V gene has CDR1 MGHRA and CDR2 YSYEKL. V lost 1 base and J lost 6, with 15 bases in between. This CDR3 region has 15 residues. The CDR3 DNA reads TGCGCCAGCAGCCAAGTTGGCCTTTGGGGCGATGGCTACACCTTC. Protein product: CASSQVGLWGDGYTF.

V and J are TRBV28 and TRBJ1-2; 9 nucleotides align to TRBD1. Germline V gene lookup returns CDR1 MDHEN and CDR2 SYDVKM. Trimming cost V 5 bases and J 2 bases; bases outside gene matches: 0. CDR3 size: 13 residues. The chain's CDR3 is CASSGQGNYGYTF. The CDR3 DNA follows: TGTGCCAGCAGTGGACAGGGGAACTATGGCTACACCTTC.

V usage is TRBV7-2 and J usage is TRBJ2-5, with 7 nucleotides matching TRBD2. Germline V lookup: CDR1 SGHTA, CDR2 FQGNSA. CDR3 length: 16 residues. The V and J ends lost 2 bases and 4 bases, in that order; junction bases with no gene match: 10. CDR3 DNA: TGTGCCAGCAGCTTAAACGGGGCGGGGGTCCTAGAGACCCAGTACTTC. This gives the protein CASSLNGAGVLETQYF.

As regards this clone: Within the sample, other DNA sequences also encode this same CDR3. The V call is TRBV3-1 (or the pseudogene TRBV3-2), the J call TRBJ1-4, with a weak D call TRBD1 (5 bases). The germline CDR1 and CDR2 sequences are LGHDT and YNNKEL (reference sequence). This CDR3 is 14 amino acids long. V gave up 0 bases and J gave up 8 bases, with 10 bases separating them. The CDR3 bases are TGTGCCAGCAGCCAAGATCTCGGGGGGGAAAAACTGTTTTTT. Translating it yields CASSQDLGGEKLFF.

The V gene is TRBV23-1, the J gene TRBJ2-7, with D tentatively TRBD1 (5 bases). TRBV23-1 is treated as an ORF (open reading frame) with a function not yet certain. Deletions cut 2 bases from V and 3 bases from J, with 11 bases between. CDR3 length: 14 amino acids. The chain's CDR3 is CASSQQDTDYEQYF. The DNA for the CDR3 is TGCGCCAGCAGTCAACAGGACACGGACTACGAGCAGTACTTC.

The rearrangement joins TRBV18 to TRBJ1-3, with D uncertain. Germline V gene data show CDR1 as KGHSH and CDR2 as LQKENI. V lost 3 bases and J 0 bases, leaving 9 bases between the germline ends. The CDR3 runs to 15 residues. CDR3 coding DNA: TGTGCCAGCTCACCTCCCCTTCTCTCTGGAAACACCATATATTTT. Translating it yields CASSPPLLSGNTIYF.

This chain uses TRBV9 with TRBJ1-6; D gene unclear. The CDR3 is 18 amino acids. Trimming took 0 bases from V and 7 from J, leaving 20 bases between them. Germline values: CDR1 SGDLS, CDR2 YYNGEE. The CDR3 DNA reads as TGTGCCAGCAGCGTAGGGTTCGGGAATCCCAGTGAGAATTCACCCCTCCACTTT. It encodes CASSVGFGNPSENSPLHF.

The chain couples TRBV7-9 to TRBJ2-6; 9 bases map to TRBD1. CDR3 length: 19 amino acids. V shed 4 bases and J 2 bases; nucleotides not matched to a gene: 12. Looked up from germline, CDR1 is SEHNR and CDR2 is FQNEAQ (reference sequence). CDR3 DNA sequence: TGTGCCAGCAGCTCCCACACCCGGGACAGGGAGACTGGGGCCAACGTCCTGACTTTC. It codes for CASSSHTRDRETGANVLTF.

The table lists this clone with a count of one. J is TRBJ1-1 and V is TRBV28; the D gene is possibly TRBD1 (6 bases). Germline values: CDR1 MDHEN, CDR2 SYDVKM. This CDR3 contains 14 residues. V was pared by 5 bases and J by 1 base, with 11 bases between. The CDR3: CASSPRTANTEAFF. CDR3 DNA: TGTGCCAGCAGTCCCCGGACAGCGAACACTGAAGCTTTCTTT.

The DNA for the CDR3 is TGCAGCGTTCGCTTGACAGGGCTTTATGGCTACACCTTC. This codes for CSVRLTGLYGYTF. The chain joins TRBV29-1 to TRBJ1-2; 7 bases fit TRBD1. V lost 5 bases, J lost 5 bases, and 8 bases stayed unmatched. Per germline, CDR1 SQVTM and CDR2 ANQGSEA. CDR3 length: 13 amino acids.

The V and J genes are TRBV19 and TRBJ2-2; TRBD2 aligns across 12 bases. The CDR3 totals 14 residues. The germline V gene encodes CDR1 LNHDA and CDR2 SQIVND (reference sequence). J was trimmed by 4 bases and V by 7 bases; bases with no gene match: 1. CDR3 loop: CASILAGGTGELFF. DNA for the CDR3: TGTGCCAGTATACTAGCGGGGGGCACCGGGGAGCTGTTTTTT. The full variable domain, rest sourced from reference TRBV19 and TRBJ2-2, is DGGITQSPKYLFRKEGQNVTLSCEQNLNHDAMYWYRQDPGQGLRLIYYSQIVNDFQKGDIAEGYSVSREKKESFPLTVTSAQKNPTAFYLCASILAGGTGELFFGEGSRLTVL.